The 2 T cell receptor beta chains presented below share a single source sample, sequenced in a study of graft-versus-host responses after intestinal transplantation. Assay used: immunoSEQ multiplex PCR; TCRdb lists only in-frame clones, some missing. The sample shows about 4,600 clones, about a quarter of them seen only once. The material was alloreactive CD4+ T cells from a mixed lymphocyte reaction culture, obtained before intestinal transplant. The subset is: CFSE-low proliferating T cells sorted from roughly six-day pre-transplant mixed lymphocyte reaction (GvH or HvG direction). The receptors come from a human patient who received an intestinal transplant.

The chain employs TRBV13 and TRBJ2-6; unclear D gene. The CDR3 is made up of 18 amino acids. V dropped 6 bases and J dropped 5 bases, with 23 bases sitting between them. Germline CDR1 reads PRHDT; CDR2 reads FYEKMQ (reference sequence). CDR3 nucleotide sequence: TGTGCCAGCAGATTGGTGGAGCTGATACAAAGTCGGGCCAACGTCCTGACTTTC. It codes for CASRLVELIQSRANVLTF.

The chain carries TRBV21-1 and TRBJ2-4; the D call in the table, TRBD2, was not verified against the DNA. TRBV21-1 is termed a pseudogene. This CDR3 comprises 20 residues. This chain's CDR3 is CASNEAASGRAAEAKNIQYF. CDR3 coding DNA: TGTGCCAGCAACGAGGCAGCTAGCGGGAGGGCCGCGGAAGCCAAAAACATTCAGTACTTC.